Shown below are 28 T cell receptor beta chains from a single sample sequenced in a study of CD8 T cells in Susac syndrome. It was with random hexamers that roughly 0.5 to 1 ug RNA was reverse transcribed. MiXCR was run by TCRdb on the immunoSEQ multiplex PCR reads, yielding one entry per CDR3 protein. The profile shows around 130,000 distinct CDR3 sequences, 90% to 95% of them singletons. Sequencing was done on a sample of CD4+ T cells from PBMCs. The receptor set was obtained from a human donor with multiple sclerosis.

The genes are TRBV20-1 and TRBJ1-2; 7 bases fit TRBD1. With 5 bases clipped from V and 4 bases from J, the junction kept 10 bases outside the gene matches. Germline-derived CDR1 and CDR2 are DFQATT and SNEGSKA (reference sequence). The CDR3 runs to 14 residues. The CDR3 nucleotides are TGCAGTGCTCCCCTCTTTGAGGGGGCCTATGGCTACACCTTC. This gives the protein CSAPLFEGAYGYTF.

The chain recombines TRBV5-1 with TRBJ1-2; D possibly corresponds to TRBD1 (5 bases). This CDR3 comprises 14 residues. CDR1 is SGHRS and CDR2 is YFSETQ in the germline V gene. The V end was cut by 4 bases, the J end by 2 bases, with 12 bases between. As DNA, the CDR3 is TGCGCCAGCAGCGCTGCAGCAGGGAACTATGGCTACACCTTC. Translated, it gives CASSAAAGNYGYTF.

This chain links TRBV7-2 with TRBJ1-2, with D uncertain. The CDR3 is 12 amino acids. In germline, CDR1 is SGHTA, CDR2 FQGNSA. Between the trimmed V and J ends, which lost 5 bases and 4 bases, there was a span of 8 bases. The CDR3 nucleotides are TGTGCCAGCAGCCCTAGCGTCTATGGCTACACCTTC. Amino acid sequence: CASSPSVYGYTF.

The V gene is TRBV12-3 or TRBV12-4, the J gene TRBJ1-1; the D is unclear. The V end lost 7 bases, the J end lost 4 bases, and 10 bases lay between the germline ends. The CDR3 totals 12 residues. The CDR3 loop reads CASMARGTEAFF. DNA of the CDR3: TGTGCCAGCATGGCCCGGGGCACTGAAGCTTTCTTT.

V and J are TRBV20-1 and TRBJ2-3; D is perhaps TRBD2 (6 bases). The CDR3 has 10 amino acids. In germline, CDR1 is DFQATT, CDR2 SNEGSKA (reference sequence). CDR3 sequence reads: CSGGDDTQYF. In DNA, the CDR3 is TGCAGCGGGGGAGATGATACGCAGTATTTT.

V gene TRBV13 combines with J gene TRBJ2-7, with 10 bases identical to TRBD2. Germline V CDR1 and CDR2: PRHDT, FYEKMQ (reference sequence). The CDR3 has 17 amino acids. Losses at the gene ends were 4 bases for V and 6 bases for J; bases not matched to a gene: 15. The CDR3 DNA reads as TGTGCCAGCAGCTCACTGGGACTAGCGCTCCCCGAAACCGAGCAGTACTTC. Protein product: CASSSLGLALPETEQYF.

The rearrangement uses TRBV27 and TRBJ2-7; TRBD2 is a possible D gene (5 bases). CDR3 length: 16 amino acids. V was shortened by 0 bases and J by 0 bases, with 12 bases between the two germline ends. Germline V lookup: CDR1 MNHEY, CDR2 SMNVEV (reference sequence). The chain's CDR3 is CASSLSRLPSSYEQYF. The CDR3 coding sequence is TGTGCCAGCAGTTTATCGAGACTACCTAGCTCCTACGAGCAGTACTTC.

This chain connects TRBV4-3 to TRBJ2-7; 7 bases fit TRBD1. Unmatched junction bases numbered 18, after V lost 4 bases and J lost 6 bases. Germline V gives CDR1 LGHNA, CDR2 YSLEER. The CDR3 has 17 residues. This CDR3 is CASSLWERTGGLSEQYF. CDR3 coding DNA: TGCGCCAGCAGCCTTTGGGAGAGGACAGGCGGTCTCAGCGAGCAGTACTTC.

This rearrangement joins TRBV4-2 to TRBJ1-1; the D gene is possibly TRBD1 (6 bases). The CDR3 loop spans 17 amino acids. Germline loops: CDR1 LGHNA, CDR2 YNFKEQ. Trimming removed 0 bases from V and 0 bases from J, with 14 bases in between. This chain's CDR3 is CASSQDHRVSMNTEAFF. CDR3 sequence (DNA): TGTGCCAGCAGCCAAGATCACAGGGTCTCGATGAACACTGAAGCTTTCTTT.

The chain carries TRBV7-9 and TRBJ1-3, with TRBD1 matching over 9 bases. Looked up from germline, CDR1 is SEHNR and CDR2 is FQNEAQ (reference sequence). The CDR3 is made up of 13 amino acids. The CDR3 protein is CVYRDRAGNTIYF. The CDR3 DNA reads as TGTGTTTACCGGGACAGGGCTGGAAACACCATATATTTT.

V is TRBV12-3 or TRBV12-4 and J is TRBJ1-1, with 7 bases identical to TRBD1. This CDR3 has 11 residues. Losses at the gene ends were 3 bases for V and 14 bases for J; bases not matched to a gene: 6. The CDR3 nucleotides are TGTGCCAGCAGTTTGGGGCAGGGGGAATTCTTT. This translates into CASSLGQGEFF.

V is TRBV19 and J is TRBJ2-3, with D possibly called TRBD1 or TRBD2 (5 bases each). Trimming took off 4 bases at V and 6 bases at J, with 26 bases between the two ends. This CDR3 comprises 18 residues. CDR1 is LNHDA, CDR2 SQIVND, per germline (reference sequence). The DNA for the CDR3 is TGTGCCAGTAGTAAACGCAACAACCGGGGCAGGCGGAAGGATACGCAGTATTTT. This encodes CASSKRNNRGRRKDTQYF.

The rearrangement joins TRBV5-6 to TRBJ1-1; possible D gene TRBD1, 6 bases. V was cut by 7 bases and J by 3 bases, with 19 bases left in between. The CDR3 has 15 residues. Germline V gene data show CDR1 as SGHDT and CDR2 as YYEEEE. The CDR3 DNA is TGTGCCAGCCCTTTTTTGGGGGCAGAGGACACTGAAGCTTTCTTT. This translates into CASPFLGAEDTEAFF.

This chain links TRBV29-1 with TRBJ1-2, with 7 nucleotides matching TRBD1. CDR1 SQVTM and CDR2 ANQGSEA come from the germline V gene. V lost 4 bases and J lost 1; bases outside the gene matches: 18. The CDR3 has 18 amino acids. CDR3 coding DNA: TGCAGCGTTGCGGGGTACACACGCCGGGACAGTTTTAACTATGGCTACACCTTC. Protein sequence: CSVAGYTRRDSFNYGYTF.

V gene TRBV30 combines with J gene TRBJ2-5, with 11 bases matching TRBD2. The CDR3 has 13 residues. Losses at the gene ends were 2 bases for V and 7 bases for J; bases not matched to a gene: 3. In germline, CDR1 is GTSNPN, CDR2 SVGIG (reference sequence). CDR3 sequence (DNA): TGTGCCTGGAGTACTAGCGGGAGAGGGACCCAGTACTTC. Encoded protein: CAWSTSGRGTQYF.

The DNA for the CDR3 is TGTGCCACCAGCAGAGACCCTACGGGGGTGGGCAATGAGCAGTTCTTC. It yields the protein CATSRDPTGVGNEQFF. The J gene is TRBJ2-1, the V gene TRBV15; D is perhaps TRBD2 (6 bases). This CDR3 has 16 residues. V was clipped by 0 bases and J by 6 bases, with 15 bases between them. Germline assignment: CDR1 LNHNV and CDR2 YYDKDF (reference sequence).

This clonotype appeared once. The rearrangement uses TRBV5-4 and TRBJ2-7; 11 nucleotides agree with TRBD2. V was clipped by 4 bases and J by 4 bases; unmatched bases: 4. Germline V CDR1 and CDR2: SGHNT, YYREEE (reference sequence). The CDR3 spans 14 residues. CDR3 bases: TGTGCCAGCAGCCCGGGACTAGCGGTATACGAGCAGTACTTC. Amino acid sequence: CASSPGLAVYEQYF.

The chain is built from TRBV7-2 and TRBJ1-1; TRBD1 is a possible D gene (5 bases). Germline values: CDR1 SGHTA, CDR2 FQGNSA. The CDR3 runs to 12 residues. V lost 6 bases and J lost 6, with 11 bases in between. CDR3: CASRGLTAEAFF. The CDR3 DNA sequence: TGTGCCAGCAGGGGACTCACGGCTGAAGCTTTCTTT.

The V and J genes are TRBV6-2 or TRBV6-3 and TRBJ2-1; either TRBD1 or TRBD2 may supply D (5 bases each). Trimming pared 10 bases from V and 4 bases from J, leaving 17 bases between. CDR1 and CDR2 from the germline V gene are MNHEY and SVGEGT. There are 14 residues in the CDR3. The CDR3 DNA follows: TGTGCCACCTACCGGGACCGAGTATACAATGAGCAGTTCTTC. Amino acid sequence: CATYRDRVYNEQFF.

The chain joins TRBV18 to TRBJ2-2; TRBD1 matches at 7 bases. Germline V gives CDR1 KGHSH, CDR2 LQKENI. The CDR3 sequence is 15 residues long. V lost 4 bases to trimming and J lost 1 base; unmatched junction nucleotides: 3. The CDR3: CASSLTGVNTGELFF. The CDR3 coding sequence is TGTGCCAGCTCACTTACAGGGGTGAACACCGGGGAGCTGTTTTTT.

V is TRBV18 and J is TRBJ2-3; D ambiguous. CDR3 length equals 16 residues. Trimming took off 0 bases at V and 4 bases at J, with 14 bases between the two ends. Per the germline V gene, CDR1 is KGHSH and CDR2 is LQKENI. The CDR3 spells CASSPPFSAAADTQYF. DNA of the CDR3: TGTGCCAGCTCACCACCGTTTTCGGCTGCGGCAGATACGCAGTATTTT.

This clonotype appeared a single time. The genes are TRBV6-5 and TRBJ2-7; D is ambiguous. V lost 6 bases and J lost 1, with 16 bases in between. This CDR3 is 15 amino acids long. From germline, CDR1 is MNHEY and CDR2 SVGAGI. The DNA of the CDR3 is TGTGCCAGCAGCCACCTCGAAGCAGAGTCCTACGAGCAGTACTTC. Protein: CASSHLEAESYEQYF.

The chain recombines TRBV7-8 with TRBJ2-1, with a weak D call TRBD1 (5 bases). Trimming took 0 bases from V and 6 from J, leaving 12 bases between them. Germline V gene sequence: CDR1 SGHVS, CDR2 FQNEAQ. This CDR3 is built from 15 residues. CDR3 sequence (DNA): TGTGCCAGCAGCTTAGCGAAAAGGGGCATCAATGAGCAGTTCTTC. It translates to CASSLAKRGINEQFF.

The gene calls are TRBV18 and TRBJ1-1; no reliable D call. The V gene's germline CDR1 is KGHSH and CDR2 LQKENI. The CDR3 loop spans 14 amino acids. Trimming removed 0 bases from V and 5 bases from J, with 10 bases in between. The CDR3 spells CASSPPSTLTEAFF. DNA of the CDR3: TGTGCCAGCTCACCACCTTCGACACTTACTGAAGCTTTCTTT.

The chain carries TRBV18 and TRBJ2-3; no firm D call. The V end lost 0 bases, the J end lost 2 bases, and 12 bases lay between the germline ends. Germline CDR1 reads KGHSH; CDR2 reads LQKENI. The CDR3 covers 16 residues. The CDR3 region has the DNA TGTGCCAGCTCACCACCAGGGTCACTCATCACAGATACGCAGTATTTT. Its protein is CASSPPGSLITDTQYF. Using reference TRBV18 and TRBJ2-3 for the parts outside the CDR3, the full variable domain is NAGVMQNPRHLVRRRGQEARLRCSPMKGHSHVYWYRQLPEEGLKFMVYLQKENIIDESGMPKERFSAEFPKEGPSILRIQQVVRGDSAAYFCASSPPGSLITDTQYFGPGTRLTVL.

The chain employs TRBV12-3 or TRBV12-4 and TRBJ2-2; TRBD2 is a possible D gene (6 bases). The V and J ends lost 5 bases and 7 bases respectively, with 17 bases between them. CDR3 length equals 15 residues. The CDR3 here is CASSPWERAVGELFF. The CDR3 DNA sequence: TGTGCCAGCAGTCCCTGGGAGCGGGCGGTCGGGGAGCTGTTTTTT.

The chain employs TRBV10-3 and TRBJ2-2; 10 bases match TRBD1. V was clipped by 7 bases and J by 7 bases; unmatched bases: 6. Germline CDR1 reads ENHRY; CDR2 reads SYGVKD. The CDR3 is made up of 14 amino acids. The CDR3 nucleotides are TGTGCCATCAAGGAGACAGGGGGCATCGGGGAGCTGTTTTTT. It codes for CAIKETGGIGELFF.

This rearrangement joins TRBV12-3 or TRBV12-4 to TRBJ1-4; maybe TRBD1 (6 bases). The V end was cut by 4 bases, the J end by 4 bases, with 10 bases between. The CDR3 sequence is 14 residues long. The CDR3 region is CASSWGPSNEKLFF. DNA for the CDR3: TGTGCCAGCAGTTGGGGGCCGAGTAATGAAAAACTGTTTTTT.